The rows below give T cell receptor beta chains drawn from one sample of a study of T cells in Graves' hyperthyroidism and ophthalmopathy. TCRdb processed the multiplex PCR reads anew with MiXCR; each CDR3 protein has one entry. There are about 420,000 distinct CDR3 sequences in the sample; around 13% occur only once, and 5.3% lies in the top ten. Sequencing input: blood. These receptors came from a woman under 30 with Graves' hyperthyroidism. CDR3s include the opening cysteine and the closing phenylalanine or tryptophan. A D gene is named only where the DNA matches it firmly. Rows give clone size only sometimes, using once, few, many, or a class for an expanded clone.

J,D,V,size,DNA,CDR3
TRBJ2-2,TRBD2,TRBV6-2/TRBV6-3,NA,TGTGCCAGCGATAGAGCGGGGGGGGCCGGGGAGCTGTTTTTT,CASDRAGGAGELFF
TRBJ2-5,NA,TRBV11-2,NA,TGTGCCAGCAGCTTAGTTGGGCGCTGGGGCGGACAAGAGACCCAGTACTTC,CASSLVGRWGGQETQYF
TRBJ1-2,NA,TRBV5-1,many,TGCGCCAGCAGCTTAAATCGGCAGGGAGACGGCTACACCTTC,CASSLNRQGDGYTF
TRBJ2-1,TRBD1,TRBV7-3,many,TGTGCCAGCAGCCCAAGAGGGGGACAGCTGGGGAGCGGAATACCTTACAATGAGCAGTTCTTC,CASSPRGGQLGSGIPYNEQFF
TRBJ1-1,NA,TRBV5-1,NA,TGCGCCAGCAGCTTGGCCCCCGCGAACACTGAAGCTTTCTTT,CASSLAPANTEAFF
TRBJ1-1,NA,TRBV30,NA,TGTGCCTGGAACGGTGCAGCCACTGAAGCTTTCTTT,CAWNGAATEAFF
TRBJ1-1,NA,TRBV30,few,TGTGCCTGGAGTGTACCTGGAAAGGTTAACACTGAAGCTTTCTTT,CAWSVPGKVNTEAFF
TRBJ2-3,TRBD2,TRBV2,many,TGTGCCAGCAGCCCGAGACTAGCGGGCACAGATACGCAGTATTTT,CASSPRLAGTDTQYF
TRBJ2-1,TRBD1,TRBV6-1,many,TGTGCCAGCGCTCGGGCAGGGGGCGCTCACAATGAGCAGTTCTTC,CASARAGGAHNEQFF
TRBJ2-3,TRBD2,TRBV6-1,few,TGTGCCAGCAGGCCCGCGGGAGGAACGCAGTATTTT,CASRPAGGTQYF
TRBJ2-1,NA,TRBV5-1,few,TGCGCCAGCAGCTTGGATATGGGAGTGTCCTACAATGAGCAGTTCTTC,CASSLDMGVSYNEQFF
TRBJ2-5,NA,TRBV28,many,TGTGCCAGCAGTTTGGGGCAAGGCCTAGAGACCCAGTACTTC,CASSLGQGLETQYF
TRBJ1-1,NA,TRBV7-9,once,TGTGCCAGCAGCGCCCGGGACGGCAACACTGAAGCTTTCTTT,CASSARDGNTEAFF
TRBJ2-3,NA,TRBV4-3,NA,TGCGCCAGCAGCCAAGATCGTCCGGGTGGGAGTAACTCCGATACGCAGTATTTT,CASSQDRPGGSNSDTQYF
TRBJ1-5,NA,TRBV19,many,TGTGCCAGTGGGGACCAAAATAGCAATCAGCCCCAGCATTTT,CASGDQNSNQPQHF
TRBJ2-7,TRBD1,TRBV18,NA,TGTGCCAGCTCTTCCCGGGACAGGAACTACGAGCAGTACTTC,CASSSRDRNYEQYF
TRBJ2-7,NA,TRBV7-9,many,TGTGCCAGCAGTCGGGAACCGACGGGGAACGAGCAGTACTTC,CASSREPTGNEQYF